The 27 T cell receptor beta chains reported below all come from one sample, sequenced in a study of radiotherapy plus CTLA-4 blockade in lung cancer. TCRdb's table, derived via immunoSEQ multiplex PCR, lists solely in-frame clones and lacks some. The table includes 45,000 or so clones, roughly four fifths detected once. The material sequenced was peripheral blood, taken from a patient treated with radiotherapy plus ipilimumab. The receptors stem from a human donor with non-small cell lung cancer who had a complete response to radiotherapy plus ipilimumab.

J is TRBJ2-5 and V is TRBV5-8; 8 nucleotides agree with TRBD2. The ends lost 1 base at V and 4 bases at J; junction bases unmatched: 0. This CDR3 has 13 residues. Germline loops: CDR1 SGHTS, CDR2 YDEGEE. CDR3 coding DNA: TGTGCCAGCAGCTTGACTAGCGGAGAGACCCAGTACTTC. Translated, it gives CASSLTSGETQYF.

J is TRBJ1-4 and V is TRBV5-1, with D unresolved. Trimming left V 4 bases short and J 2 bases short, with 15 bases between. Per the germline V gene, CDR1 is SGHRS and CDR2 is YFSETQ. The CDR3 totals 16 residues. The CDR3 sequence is CASSPGLKRTNEKLFF. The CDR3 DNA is TGCGCCAGCAGCCCCGGATTGAAGCGTACTAATGAAAAACTGTTTTTT. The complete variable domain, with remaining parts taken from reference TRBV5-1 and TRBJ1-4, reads KAGVTQTPRYLIKTRGQQVTLSCSPISGHRSVSWYQQTPGQGLQFLFEYFSETQRNKGNFPGRFSGRQFSNSRSEMNVSTLELGDSALYLCASSPGLKRTNEKLFFGSGTQLSVL.

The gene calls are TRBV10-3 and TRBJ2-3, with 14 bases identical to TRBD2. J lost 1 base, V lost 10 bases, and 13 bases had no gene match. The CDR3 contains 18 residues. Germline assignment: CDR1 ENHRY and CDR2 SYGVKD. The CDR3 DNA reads TGTGCCACCAACCCCGGACTAGCGGGAGGAGCGGGCACAGATACGCAGTATTTT. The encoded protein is CATNPGLAGGAGTDTQYF.

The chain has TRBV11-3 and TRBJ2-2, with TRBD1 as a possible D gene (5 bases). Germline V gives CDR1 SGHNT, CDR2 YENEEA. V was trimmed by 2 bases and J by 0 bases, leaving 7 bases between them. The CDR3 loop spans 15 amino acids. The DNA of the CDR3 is TGTGCCAGCAGCTTACAGGGCGCGAACACCGGGGAGCTGTTTTTT. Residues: CASSLQGANTGELFF.

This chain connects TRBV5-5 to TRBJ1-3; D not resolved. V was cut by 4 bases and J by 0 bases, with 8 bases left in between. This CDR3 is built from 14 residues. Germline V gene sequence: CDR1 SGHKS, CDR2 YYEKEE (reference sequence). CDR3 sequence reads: CASSTYSSGNTIYF. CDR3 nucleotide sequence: TGTGCCAGCAGCACTTACTCCTCTGGAAACACCATATATTTT.

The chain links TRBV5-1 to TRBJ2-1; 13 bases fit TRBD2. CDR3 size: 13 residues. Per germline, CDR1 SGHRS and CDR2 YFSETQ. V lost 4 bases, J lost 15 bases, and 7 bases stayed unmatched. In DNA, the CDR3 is TGCGCCAGCAGCGCACTACTAGCGGGAGGGGCGTTCTTC. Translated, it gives CASSALLAGGAFF. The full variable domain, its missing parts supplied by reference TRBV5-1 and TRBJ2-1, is KAGVTQTPRYLIKTRGQQVTLSCSPISGHRSVSWYQQTPGQGLQFLFEYFSETQRNKGNFPGRFSGRQFSNSRSEMNVSTLELGDSALYLCASSALLAGGAFFGPGTRLTVL.

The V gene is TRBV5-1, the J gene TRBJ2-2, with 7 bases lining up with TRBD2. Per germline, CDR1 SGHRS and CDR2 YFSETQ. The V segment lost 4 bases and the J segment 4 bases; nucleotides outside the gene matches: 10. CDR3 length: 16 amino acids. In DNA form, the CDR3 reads TGCGCCAGCAGCCCCTTTGCGGGAGCAGGCACCGGGGAGCTGTTTTTT. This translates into CASSPFAGAGTGELFF.

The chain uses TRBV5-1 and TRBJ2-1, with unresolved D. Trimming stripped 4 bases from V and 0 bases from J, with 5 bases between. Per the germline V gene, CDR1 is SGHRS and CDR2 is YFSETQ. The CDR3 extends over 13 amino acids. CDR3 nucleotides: TGCGCCAGCAGCCGTAGCTCCTACAATGAGCAGTTCTTC. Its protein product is CASSRSSYNEQFF.

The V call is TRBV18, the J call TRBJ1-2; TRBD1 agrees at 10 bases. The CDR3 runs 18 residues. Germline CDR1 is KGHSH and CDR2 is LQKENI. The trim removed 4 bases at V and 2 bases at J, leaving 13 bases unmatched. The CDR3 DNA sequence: TGTGCCAGCTCACTCCAGGGACAGGGGCGTAGAAACAACTATGGCTACACCTTC. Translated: CASSLQGQGRRNNYGYTF.

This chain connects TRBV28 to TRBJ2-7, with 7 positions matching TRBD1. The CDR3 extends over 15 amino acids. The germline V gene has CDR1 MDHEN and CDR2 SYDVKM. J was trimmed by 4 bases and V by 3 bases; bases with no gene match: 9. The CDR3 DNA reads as TGTGCCAGCAGTTTGGGTACAGGGGCCCTTTACGAGCAGTACTTC. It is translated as CASSLGTGALYEQYF.

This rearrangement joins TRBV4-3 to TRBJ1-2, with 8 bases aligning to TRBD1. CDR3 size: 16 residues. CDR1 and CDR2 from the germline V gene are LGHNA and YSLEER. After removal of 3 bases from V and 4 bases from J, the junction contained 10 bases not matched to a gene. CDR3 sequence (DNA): TGCGCCAGCAGCCACCCTGGGACAGGCGGGATCTATGGCTACACCTTC. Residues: CASSHPGTGGIYGYTF.

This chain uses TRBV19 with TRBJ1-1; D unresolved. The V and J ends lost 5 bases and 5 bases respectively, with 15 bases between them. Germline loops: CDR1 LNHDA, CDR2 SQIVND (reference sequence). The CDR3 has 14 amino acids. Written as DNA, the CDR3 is TGTGCCAGTAGTTTCCTCTCCCGGGAGACTGAAGCTTTCTTT. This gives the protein CASSFLSRETEAFF.

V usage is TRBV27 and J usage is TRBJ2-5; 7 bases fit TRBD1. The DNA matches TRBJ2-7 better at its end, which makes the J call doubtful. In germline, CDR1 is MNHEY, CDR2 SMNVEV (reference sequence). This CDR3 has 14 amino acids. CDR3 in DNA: TGTGCCAGCAGTTCCCACAGGGGATTCAACGAGCAGTACTTC. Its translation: CASSSHRGFNEQYF.

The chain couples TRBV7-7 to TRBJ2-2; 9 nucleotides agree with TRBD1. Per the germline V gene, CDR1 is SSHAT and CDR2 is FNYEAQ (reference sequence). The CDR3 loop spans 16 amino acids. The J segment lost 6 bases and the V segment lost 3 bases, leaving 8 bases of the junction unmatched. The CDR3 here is CASSLGTGYTSGELFF. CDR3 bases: TGTGCCAGCAGCTTGGGGACAGGGTATACCTCCGGGGAGCTGTTTTTT.

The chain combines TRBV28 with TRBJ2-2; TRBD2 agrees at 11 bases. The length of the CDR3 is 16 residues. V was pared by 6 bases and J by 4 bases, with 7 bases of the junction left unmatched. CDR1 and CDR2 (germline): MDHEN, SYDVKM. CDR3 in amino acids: CASRRSSGRITGELFF. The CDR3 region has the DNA TGTGCCAGCAGAAGATCTAGCGGGAGGATCACCGGGGAGCTGTTTTTT.

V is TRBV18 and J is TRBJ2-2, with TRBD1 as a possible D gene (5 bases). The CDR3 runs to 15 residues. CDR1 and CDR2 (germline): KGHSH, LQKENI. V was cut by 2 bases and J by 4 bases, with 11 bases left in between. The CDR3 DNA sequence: TGTGCCAGCTCACCAGTACAGGCCAGCACCGGGGAGCTGTTTTTT. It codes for CASSPVQASTGELFF.

DNA for the CDR3: TGTGCCAGCCGGATGTCATCTAGGAACACTGAAGCTTTCTTT. Its translation is CASRMSSRNTEAFF. The chain carries TRBV2 and TRBJ1-1; no clear D. There are 14 residues in the CDR3. Trimming took 8 bases from V and 1 from J, leaving 14 bases between them. Germline CDR1 and CDR2: SNHLY and FYNNEI.

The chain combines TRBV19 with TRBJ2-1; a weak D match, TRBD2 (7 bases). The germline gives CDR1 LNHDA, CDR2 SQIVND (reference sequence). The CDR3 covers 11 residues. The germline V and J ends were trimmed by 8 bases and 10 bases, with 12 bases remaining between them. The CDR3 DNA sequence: TGTGCCAGTCTAAGGGGGGGAGAGCAGTTCTTC. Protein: CASLRGGEQFF.

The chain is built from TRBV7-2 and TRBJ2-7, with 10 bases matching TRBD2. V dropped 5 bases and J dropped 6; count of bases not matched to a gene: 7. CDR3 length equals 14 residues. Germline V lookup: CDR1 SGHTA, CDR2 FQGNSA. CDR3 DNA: TGTGCCAGCAGCCCCGGGACTAGCGTAGTCGAGCAGTACTTC. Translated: CASSPGTSVVEQYF.

CDR3 region: CASSATMTGARNTEAFF. CDR3 coding DNA: TGTGCCAGCTCAGCAACGATGACAGGGGCCCGGAACACTGAAGCTTTCTTT. The chain employs TRBV18 and TRBJ1-1, with TRBD1 matching 8 bases. Germline loops: CDR1 KGHSH, CDR2 LQKENI. The V segment lost 5 bases and the J segment 1 base; nucleotides outside the gene matches: 12. The CDR3 is 17 residues long.

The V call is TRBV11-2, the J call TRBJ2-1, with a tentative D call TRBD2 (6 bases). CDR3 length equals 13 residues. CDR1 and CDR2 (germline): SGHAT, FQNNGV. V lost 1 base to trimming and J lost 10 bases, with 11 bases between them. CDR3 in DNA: TGTGCCAGCAGCTTAGGAGACGGGAGAGAGCAGTTCTTC. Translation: CASSLGDGREQFF.

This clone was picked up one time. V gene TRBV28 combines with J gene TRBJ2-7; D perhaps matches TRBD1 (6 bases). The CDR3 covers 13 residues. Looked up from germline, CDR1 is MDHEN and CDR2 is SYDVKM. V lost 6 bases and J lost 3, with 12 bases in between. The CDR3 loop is CASRQGLGYEQYF. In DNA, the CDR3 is TGTGCCAGCAGACAGGGCTTAGGCTACGAGCAGTACTTC.

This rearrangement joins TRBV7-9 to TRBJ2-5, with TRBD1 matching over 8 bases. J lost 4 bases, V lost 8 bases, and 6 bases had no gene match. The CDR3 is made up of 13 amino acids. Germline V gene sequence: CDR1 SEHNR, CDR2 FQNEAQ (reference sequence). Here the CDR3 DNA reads TGTGCCAGCGAGGACAGGGTCATAGAGACCCAGTACTTC. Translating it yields CASEDRVIETQYF.

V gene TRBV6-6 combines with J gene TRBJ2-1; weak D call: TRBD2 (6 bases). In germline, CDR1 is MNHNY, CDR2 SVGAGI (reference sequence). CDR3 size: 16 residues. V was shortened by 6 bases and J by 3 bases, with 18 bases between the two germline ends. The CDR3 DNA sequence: TGTGCCAGCAGGGGCTTTTCGGGGGAACTCTACAATGAGCAGTTCTTC. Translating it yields CASRGFSGELYNEQFF.

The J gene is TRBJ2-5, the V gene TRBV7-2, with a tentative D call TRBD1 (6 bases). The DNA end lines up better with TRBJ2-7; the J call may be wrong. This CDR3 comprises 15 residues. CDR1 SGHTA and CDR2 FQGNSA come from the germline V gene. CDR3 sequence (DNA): TGTGCCAGCAGCTTCCAGGGGCCCCGCTCCTACGAGCAGTACTTC. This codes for CASSFQGPRSYEQYF.

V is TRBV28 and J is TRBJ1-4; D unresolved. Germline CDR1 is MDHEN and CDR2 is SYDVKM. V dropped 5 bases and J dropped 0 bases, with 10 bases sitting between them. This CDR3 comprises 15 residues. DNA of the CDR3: TGTGCCAGCAGTCCTAGACGGGCAACTAATGAAAAACTGTTTTTT. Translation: CASSPRRATNEKLFF.

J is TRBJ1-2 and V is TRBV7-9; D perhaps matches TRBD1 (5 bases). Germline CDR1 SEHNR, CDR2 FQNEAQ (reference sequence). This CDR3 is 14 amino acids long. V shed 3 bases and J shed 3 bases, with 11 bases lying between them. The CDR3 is CASSFSGLHYGYTF. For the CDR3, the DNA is TGTGCCAGCAGCTTCTCAGGGCTTCACTATGGCTACACCTTC.